The T cell receptor (beta chain) described here comes from a study of cytomegalovirus exposure and HLA in healthy donors. Study observations and caveats: Earlier analysis looked at TCR beta V segments, and most were productive about 90% or about 30% of the time. The majority of CMV-associated TCR beta chains were reported as apparently HLA-restricted in a later analysis.

Remarks on this clone: Antigen specificity is unknown.

Trimming took off 1 base at V and 5 bases at J, with 18 bases between the two ends. This CDR3 is 16 amino acids long. The PCR ran on 60 Vbeta and 13 Jbeta primers. Source study methods: A later analysis counted some 87 million unique TCR beta chains, 9.5 million to 12 million shared. Here immunoSEQ multiplex PCR was the method, and the copy in TCRdb shows in-frame clones only, minus some. Clone size and V and J calls were adopted from that table, with D and trimming inferred from the DNA. The table lists approximately 90,000 clones, 85% of them singletons. V gene TRBV23-1 combines with J gene TRBJ2-7, with D hard to call. TRBV23-1 is treated as an ORF (open reading frame) with a function not yet certain. The source of this sequence is a man in his forties in good health and CMV-seropositive. The sequenced material came from PBMCs. Here the CDR3 DNA reads TGCGCCAGCAGTCAATATCGTGTCCGCCGAGTCGACGAGCAGTACTTC. It specifies CASSQYRVRRVDEQYF.